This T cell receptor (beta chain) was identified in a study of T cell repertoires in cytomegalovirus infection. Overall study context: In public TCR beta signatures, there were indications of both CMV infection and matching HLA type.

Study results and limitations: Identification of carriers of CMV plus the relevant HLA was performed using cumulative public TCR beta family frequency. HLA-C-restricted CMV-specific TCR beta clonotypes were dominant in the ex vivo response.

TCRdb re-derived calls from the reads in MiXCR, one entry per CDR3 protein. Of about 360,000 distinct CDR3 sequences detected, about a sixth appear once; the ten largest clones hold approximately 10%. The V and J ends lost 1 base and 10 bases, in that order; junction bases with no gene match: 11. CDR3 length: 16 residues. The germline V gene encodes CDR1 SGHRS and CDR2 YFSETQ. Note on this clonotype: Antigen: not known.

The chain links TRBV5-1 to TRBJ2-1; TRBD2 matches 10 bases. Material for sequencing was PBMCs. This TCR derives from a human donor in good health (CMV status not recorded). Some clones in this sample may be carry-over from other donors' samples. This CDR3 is CASSLSLSSGSGEQFF. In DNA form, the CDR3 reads TGCGCCAGCAGCTTGAGTCTTTCTAGCGGGAGTGGCGAGCAGTTCTTC. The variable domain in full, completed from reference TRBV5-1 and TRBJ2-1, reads KAGVTQTPRYLIKTRGQQVTLSCSPISGHRSVSWYQQTPGQGLQFLFEYFSETQRNKGNFPGRFSGRQFSNSRSEMNVSTLELGDSALYLCASSLSLSSGSGEQFFGPGTRLTVL.